A selection of T cell receptor beta chains follows, all from one sample in a study of shared clonotypes between healthy human individuals. This table comes from immunoSEQ multiplex PCR, and its TCRdb copy is limited to in-frame clones, with some not included. The sample holds 2 million to 2.5 million clones, approximately 90% seen once. The sample comprised naive CD4+ T cells from PBMCs. These receptor sequences come from a man aged 18 to 30 in good health. Some clones in this sample may be carry-over from other donors' samples. CDR3s leave out the opening cysteine and the closing phenylalanine or tryptophan. Each record gives: clone size, J gene, V gene, CDR3 protein. Not every row has a clone size; where given, it reads once, few, many or a size class.

clone_size: NA
j_call: TRBJ1-2
v_call: TRBV4-3
cdr3_aa: ASSQEGGNGYT

clone_size: few
j_call: TRBJ1-4
v_call: TRBV5-4
cdr3_aa: ASSLLGGEKLF

clone_size: NA
j_call: TRBJ2-3
v_call: TRBV18
cdr3_aa: ASSYRQGGGRSTDTQY

clone_size: NA
j_call: TRBJ2-7
v_call: TRBV18
cdr3_aa: ASSLTRAQGNYEQY

clone_size: NA
j_call: TRBJ2-5
v_call: TRBV10-3
cdr3_aa: AISEQTGIQETQY

clone_size: NA
j_call: TRBJ2-7
v_call: TRBV19
cdr3_aa: ASSLMRTGDYEQY

clone_size: NA
j_call: TRBJ1-2
v_call: TRBV4-3
cdr3_aa: ASSQGSGANYGYT

clone_size: NA
j_call: TRBJ2-1
v_call: TRBV29-1
cdr3_aa: SVYIRTGSSYNEQF

clone_size: NA
j_call: TRBJ1-1
v_call: TRBV6-1
cdr3_aa: ASSRPAEAF

clone_size: once
j_call: TRBJ2-5
v_call: TRBV5-4
cdr3_aa: ASSWASGTLETQY

clone_size: NA
j_call: TRBJ2-7
v_call: TRBV9
cdr3_aa: ASSVATGDPYEQY

clone_size: NA
j_call: TRBJ1-3
v_call: TRBV15
cdr3_aa: ATSRESGGWDTIY

clone_size: NA
j_call: TRBJ2-3
v_call: TRBV7-3
cdr3_aa: ASSLRGSVAGDRADTQY

clone_size: NA
j_call: TRBJ2-2
v_call: TRBV9
cdr3_aa: ASSVGTSANTGELF

clone_size: few
j_call: TRBJ1-5
v_call: TRBV4-2
cdr3_aa: ASSQVYSDQPQH

clone_size: NA
j_call: TRBJ2-2
v_call: TRBV29-1
cdr3_aa: SVERGSTGELF

clone_size: NA
j_call: TRBJ2-2
v_call: TRBV7-3
cdr3_aa: ASSSQPGQGAGELF

clone_size: NA
j_call: TRBJ1-3
v_call: TRBV30
cdr3_aa: AWSVSRTGLSGNTIY

clone_size: NA
j_call: TRBJ1-2
v_call: TRBV9
cdr3_aa: ASSLNYGYT

clone_size: NA
j_call: TRBJ1-5
v_call: TRBV27
cdr3_aa: ASSWGGRGLQPQH

clone_size: NA
j_call: TRBJ2-7
v_call: TRBV20-1
cdr3_aa: SGQGSYEQY

clone_size: few
j_call: TRBJ2-1
v_call: TRBV23-1
cdr3_aa: ASSFSGVKDNEQF